What follows are 18 T cell receptor beta chains derived from one specimen sequenced in a study of blood T cell repertoires in COVID-19. Sequenced by immunoSEQ multiplex PCR; TCRdb stores in-frame clones only, minus some. The table has nearly 300,000 clones, 88% seen once. Sample: peripheral blood. The receptors were gathered from a woman aged 30 to 39 who had recovered from COVID-19.

V usage is TRBV5-1 and J usage is TRBJ1-1; TRBD1 matches 8 bases. This CDR3 spans 15 amino acids. From germline, CDR1 is SGHRS and CDR2 YFSETQ. V dropped 2 bases and J dropped 1; count of bases not matched to a gene: 4. CDR3 loop: CASSLTGTGNTEAFF. CDR3 nucleotide sequence: TGCGCCAGCAGCTTAACCGGGACAGGGAACACTGAAGCTTTCTTT.

This sequence joins TRBV7-2 and TRBJ1-6, with D maybe TRBD1 (6 bases). CDR1 SGHTA and CDR2 FQGNSA come from the germline V gene. The CDR3 consists of 16 residues. V shed 4 bases and J shed 10 bases, with 20 bases lying between them. In nucleotides, the CDR3 is TGTGCCAGCAGCTCGTCGGCGGGGGACAATCCCTCACCCCTCCACTTT. Its translation: CASSSSAGDNPSPLHF.

The V and J genes are TRBV19 and TRBJ2-1; TRBD1 matches at 9 bases. This CDR3 has 14 amino acids. The junction had 2 bases not matched to a gene; V was cut back by 6 bases and J by 2 bases. Looked up from germline, CDR1 is LNHDA and CDR2 is SQIVND (reference sequence). For the CDR3, the DNA is TGTGCCAGTAGCCGGGACAGGGCCTACAATGAGCAGTTCTTC. It yields the protein CASSRDRAYNEQFF.

This sequence joins TRBV5-4 and TRBJ1-3, with D possibly being TRBD1 (5 bases). Germline assignment: CDR1 SGHNT and CDR2 YYREEE (reference sequence). CDR3 length: 15 residues. The V gene lost 0 bases and the J gene lost 0 bases, with 7 bases spanning the gap. As DNA, the CDR3 is TGTGCCAGCAGCTTGGATCAGGGCTCTGGAAACACCATATATTTT. It yields the protein CASSLDQGSGNTIYF.

This chain links TRBV10-3 with TRBJ1-2, with 9 bases aligning to TRBD1. Germline V CDR1 and CDR2: ENHRY, SYGVKD. J lost 8 bases, V lost 7 bases, and 11 bases had no gene match. The CDR3 sequence is 14 residues long. The CDR3 region is CAINSIRDRAGYTF. For the CDR3, the DNA is TGTGCCATCAATTCAATTCGGGACAGGGCGGGCTACACCTTC.

The chain is built from TRBV28 and TRBJ1-2; D remains unclear. Trimming took 4 bases from V and 3 from J, leaving 15 bases between them. This CDR3 is 15 amino acids long. Germline V gene lookup returns CDR1 MDHEN and CDR2 SYDVKM. CDR3 sequence (DNA): TGTGCCAGCAGTTCGGAACAGATCCTTGACTATGGCTACACCTTC. Encoded protein: CASSSEQILDYGYTF.

The gene calls are TRBV7-9 and TRBJ2-2; a possible D gene is TRBD2 (5 bases). Trimming stripped 5 bases from V and 1 base from J, with 14 bases between. From germline, CDR1 is SEHNR and CDR2 FQNEAQ (reference sequence). CDR3 length: 16 amino acids. CDR3 nucleotide sequence: TGTGCCAGCAGCCCACCCCGCGGACTGAACACCGGGGAGCTGTTTTTT. Protein product: CASSPPRGLNTGELFF.

The sample holds a few counts of this clone. The CDR3 sequence: CASSLSGGRSLYEQYF. The CDR3 DNA sequence: TGCGCCAGCAGCTTGTCGGGGGGGCGATCCCTTTACGAGCAGTACTTC. The genes are TRBV5-1 and TRBJ2-7; 8 bases agree with TRBD2. CDR1 and CDR2 (germline): SGHRS, YFSETQ. The ends lost 1 base at V and 4 bases at J; junction bases unmatched: 10. This CDR3 comprises 16 residues.

The chain recombines TRBV6-5 with TRBJ2-7; 9 bases match TRBD2. The CDR3 extends over 12 amino acids. The germline V gene has CDR1 MNHEY and CDR2 SVGAGI. V shed 10 bases and J 6 bases; nucleotides not matched to a gene: 7. As DNA, the CDR3 is TGTGCCACGGCCGGGACTAGCACCGAGCAGTACTTC. This encodes CATAGTSTEQYF.

The chain carries TRBV4-2 and TRBJ1-6; D remains unclear. This CDR3 comprises 16 residues. Germline CDR1 LGHNA, CDR2 YNFKEQ. V was trimmed by 4 bases and J by 9 bases, leaving 19 bases between them. CDR3 sequence (DNA): TGTGCCAGCAGCCCCCGCCCCGAGGCGCCGGGTTCACCCCTCCACTTT. Residues: CASSPRPEAPGSPLHF.

V gene TRBV3-1 (or the pseudogene TRBV3-2) combines with J gene TRBJ2-7; D call uncertain. Germline V gives CDR1 LGHDT, CDR2 YNNKEL (reference sequence). With 3 bases removed from V and 7 bases from J, the gap between germline ends came to 19 bases. This CDR3 region has 15 residues. CDR3 coding DNA: TGTGCCAGCAGCCAGAATCGTGGGCTGGGTCTTGAGCAGTACTTC. Its translation: CASSQNRGLGLEQYF.

As DNA, the CDR3 is TGCAGCGTCCAAACAGGGGGGAATGAAAAACTGTTTTTT. Its protein product is CSVQTGGNEKLFF. V usage is TRBV29-1 and J usage is TRBJ1-4; 8 nucleotides agree with TRBD1. Germline loops: CDR1 SQVTM, CDR2 ANQGSEA. V shed 6 bases and J 5 bases; nucleotides not matched to a gene: 5. The CDR3 sequence is 13 residues long.

This clone appeared once. This chain connects TRBV2 to TRBJ1-2; 7 bases map to TRBD1. V gave up 1 base and J gave up 4 bases; unmatched junction bases: 12. CDR1 and CDR2 (germline): SNHLY, FYNNEI. This CDR3 is built from 17 residues. The chain's CDR3 is CASSEDRGPGLLYGYTF. CDR3 DNA: TGTGCCAGCAGTGAAGACAGGGGACCCGGTCTTCTCTATGGCTACACCTTC.

The chain couples TRBV6-5 to TRBJ2-5; D call uncertain. The CDR3 covers 13 residues. Trimming left V 6 bases short and J 3 bases short, with 11 bases between. The germline V gene encodes CDR1 MNHEY and CDR2 SVGAGI. The chain's CDR3 is CASRPYPKETQYF. The CDR3 coding sequence is TGTGCCAGCAGACCCTACCCGAAAGAGACCCAGTACTTC.

V usage is TRBV30 and J usage is TRBJ2-5; weak D call: TRBD2 (5 bases). V lost 5 bases and J lost 5, with 12 bases in between. This CDR3 region has 12 residues. The germline gives CDR1 GTSNPN, CDR2 SVGIG (reference sequence). The chain's CDR3 is CAWSSTGETQYF. CDR3 nucleotide sequence: TGTGCCTGGTCGTCCACGGGGGAGACCCAGTACTTC.

The chain couples TRBV9 to TRBJ2-3; D perhaps matches TRBD1 (6 bases). Germline CDR1 is SGDLS and CDR2 is YYNGEE. The CDR3 has 17 residues. Trimming cost V 0 bases and J 0 bases, with 14 bases left between them. The CDR3 region is CASSVVGGRLSTDTQYF. In nucleotides, the CDR3 is TGTGCCAGCAGCGTAGTTGGGGGCCGCTTAAGCACAGATACGCAGTATTTT.

The chain uses TRBV28 and TRBJ2-5; D is perhaps TRBD1 (5 bases). CDR3 size: 14 residues. V gave up 6 bases and J gave up 4 bases, with 15 bases separating them. Per germline, CDR1 MDHEN and CDR2 SYDVKM. Here the CDR3 DNA reads TGTGCCAGCAGGATGAGAGAAAGGGGAGAGACCCAGTACTTC. Translating it yields CASRMRERGETQYF. The variable domain in full, completed from reference TRBV28 and TRBJ2-5, reads DVKVTQSSRYLVKRTGEKVFLECVQDMDHENMFWYRQDPGLGLRLIYFSYDVKMKEKGDIPEGYSVSREKKERFSLILESASTNQTSMYLCASRMRERGETQYFGPGTRLLVL.

J is TRBJ1-6 and V is TRBV18; tentative D call: TRBD1 (6 bases). Germline V CDR1 and CDR2: KGHSH, LQKENI. V was pared by 3 bases and J by 3 bases, with 15 bases between. The CDR3 runs 17 residues. The CDR3 loop is CASSPLRTAVYNSPLHF. The CDR3 DNA is TGTGCCAGCTCACCTCTGAGGACAGCTGTCTATAATTCACCCCTCCACTTT.